These T cell receptor beta chains were read from a single sample in a study of OX40 agonist ivuxolimab in advanced cancers. Measured with immunoSEQ multiplex PCR; TCRdb has only the in-frame clones, and not every one. The table lists 37,000 or so clones, roughly 84% of them singletons. Sequencing was performed on CD4+ or CD8+ T cells sorted from blood, taken in a trial of the OX40 agonist ivuxolimab. The receptors derive from an adult with an advanced solid tumor such as melanoma, head and neck, liver or kidney cancer. Each CDR3 is given with its conserved first and last residue. The order of the fields is V gene, clone size, J gene, D gene, CDR3 DNA, CDR3 protein. D genes are given only for firm matches. Size values are once, few and many counts, or a class for expanded clones, and some rows have none.

V gene: TRBV15
clone size: NA
J gene: TRBJ1-5
D gene: NA
CDR3 DNA: TGTGCCACCAGCAGAGATGGGGAAGGCGAGGGCAATCAGCCCCAGCATTTT
CDR3 protein: CATSRDGEGEGNQPQHF

V gene: TRBV19
clone size: NA
J gene: TRBJ1-5
D gene: NA
CDR3 DNA: TGTGCCAGTAAGGGGCGAGAATATAGCAATCAGCCCCAGCATTTT
CDR3 protein: CASKGREYSNQPQHF

V gene: TRBV5-1
clone size: NA
J gene: TRBJ2-5
D gene: NA
CDR3 DNA: TGCGCCAGCAGCTTGGGAGAGGGCTCTGGCGAGACCCAGTACTTC
CDR3 protein: CASSLGEGSGETQYF

V gene: TRBV30
clone size: NA
J gene: TRBJ2-2
D gene: NA
CDR3 DNA: TGTGCCTGGAGAGAATGGACGGACGACACCGGGGAGCTGTTTTTT
CDR3 protein: CAWREWTDDTGELFF

V gene: TRBV5-4
clone size: once
J gene: TRBJ1-3
D gene: NA
CDR3 DNA: TGTGCCAGCAGCTTGGCCGGGAGGTCGTCTATAACTGGAAACACCATATATTTT
CDR3 protein: CASSLAGRSSITGNTIYF

V gene: TRBV4-3
clone size: NA
J gene: TRBJ1-1
D gene: NA
CDR3 DNA: TGCGCCAGCAGCCAAGTGCTGGATAAGAACACTGAAGCTTTCTTT
CDR3 protein: CASSQVLDKNTEAFF

V gene: TRBV2
clone size: NA
J gene: TRBJ1-5
D gene: TRBD1
CDR3 DNA: TGTGCCAGCAGTGATTACAGGGGGCAGCCCCAGCATTTT
CDR3 protein: CASSDYRGQPQHF

V gene: TRBV28
clone size: NA
J gene: TRBJ2-7
D gene: NA
CDR3 DNA: TGTGTCAGCAGTTTGCCCAGGGACTACGAGCAGTACTTC
CDR3 protein: CVSSLPRDYEQYF

V gene: TRBV9
clone size: NA
J gene: TRBJ2-5
D gene: TRBD2
CDR3 DNA: TGTGCCAGCAGCGTTTTTAGCGGGGGGGGCCAAGAGACCCAGTACTTC
CDR3 protein: CASSVFSGGGQETQYF

V gene: TRBV15
clone size: NA
J gene: TRBJ2-1
D gene: TRBD2
CDR3 DNA: TGTGCCACCAGCAGTGACGTAGCGGGGGGATACAATGAGCAGTTCTTC
CDR3 protein: CATSSDVAGGYNEQFF

V gene: TRBV7-8
clone size: NA
J gene: TRBJ1-5
D gene: TRBD1
CDR3 DNA: TGTGCCAGCAGCTCCCGACAGGGAAATCAGCCCCAGCATTTT
CDR3 protein: CASSSRQGNQPQHF

V gene: TRBV2
clone size: once
J gene: TRBJ1-1
D gene: TRBD1
CDR3 DNA: TGTGCCAGCAGTGAAGGCAGGGGGTTTGAAGCTTTCTTT
CDR3 protein: CASSEGRGFEAFF

V gene: TRBV4-3
clone size: NA
J gene: TRBJ1-1
D gene: NA
CDR3 DNA: TGCGCCAGCAGCCAAGACTCGTCCGGCAACACTGAAGCTTTCTTT
CDR3 protein: CASSQDSSGNTEAFF

V gene: TRBV14
clone size: few
J gene: TRBJ2-2
D gene: NA
CDR3 DNA: TGTGCCAGCAGCCAAGATTGGCTCAACACCGGGGAGCTGTTTTTT
CDR3 protein: CASSQDWLNTGELFF